The text below deals with one TCR beta chain. This entry is derived from a study of cytomegalovirus exposure and HLA in healthy donors. CDR3 length: 14 amino acids. Germline-derived CDR1 and CDR2 are MNHEY and SVGAGI. The V segment lost 8 bases and the J segment 6 bases; nucleotides outside the gene matches: 6. A multiplex PCR was run with 60 Vbeta primers and 13 Jbeta primers. The data were produced by immunoSEQ multiplex PCR, yet TCRdb's version contains in-frame clones alone and is incomplete. The sample shows about 130,000 clones, 75% to 85% of them seen only once. The specimen was PBMCs. V and J are TRBV6-5 and TRBJ1-6; 8 nucleotides line up with TRBD1. This sequence originates from a man in his forties in good health and CMV-seronegative. This CDR3 is CASGFGQGNSPLHF. For the CDR3, the DNA is TGTGCCAGCGGCTTTGGACAGGGTAATTCACCCCTCCACTTT.